This T cell receptor beta chain was captured in a study of cytomegalovirus exposure and HLA in healthy donors (dated by TCRdb to 2017 to 2019). Some background on the complete study: An earlier analysis of approximately 640 of the donors reported approximately 300 Gb of sequence data and roughly 100 million unique TCR beta sequences from about 200 million T cells. The T cell repertoires of 700 or so subjects were profiled by immunosequencing and related to cytomegalovirus serostatus. A later analysis re-examined previously published TCR beta repertoires from more than 650 donors and added high-resolution HLA genotyping to investigate patterns of TCR occurrence. Genome-wide SNP genotypes for about 65% of the 666 donors were used in a later genetic analysis, which treated that subset as a discovery cohort. The later analysis used no new phenotypic data to find candidate immune exposures, relying instead on TCR beta sequences and their occurrence across donors. HLA typing covered class I and class II loci at four-digit resolution. All discovery cohort repertoires had been generated on a single sequencing platform. Of the roughly 390 genotyped donors, approximately 83% fell in the genetic ancestry cluster associated with self-reported Caucasian donors. Roughly 5 DR-DQ haplotypes were handled as single units for association and clustering because linkage in the cohort was strong. Alongside the repertoire data, information on donor age, sex, ethnicity and CMV serostatus was compiled. The study aimed to test whether signatures of past pathogen exposure could be identified by cataloging public T cell receptors. The study combined high-throughput TCR immunosequencing, statistical association of individual TCRs with disease status, and machine learning to predict cytomegalovirus infection status. The number of typed donors differed by locus: roughly 629-640 for A, B, C, DRB1 and DQB1; some 500 for DQA1; 606 for DPA1; and around 450 for DPB1. Besides the first cohort of under 700 subjects, a separate validation cohort made up of 120 or so different subjects was used. Approximately 300 gigabases of sequencing data and around 90 million unique TCR sequences made up an early release that covered over 550 HLA-typed donors. Across some 400 genotyped donors of the cohort, an average of 235,054 unique TCR beta nucleotide sequences per donor were sequenced, and around 19% of those sequences were non-productive. In an earlier analysis of 500 to 650 of the donors, high-throughput TCR beta sequencing was used to judge whether each TCR beta V gene segment behaved as functional or pseudogenic.

In the case of this clone: There is no known antigen for this receptor. Per-nucleotide qualities are absent, and no much larger clonotype sits a single base away.

Libraries came from the immunoSEQ multiplex PCR assay. The multiplex PCR relied on a mix of 60 forward primers for TCR Vbeta segments and 13 reverse primers for TCR Jbeta segments. A multiplex PCR assay on genomic DNA amplified the CDR3 region of rearranged TCR beta genes. Amplified TCR beta libraries were sequenced as 87-base-pair reads on the Illumina HiSeq System. The source study handled its data this way. Across the 500 to 700 repertoires, a later analysis counted around 80 million unique TCR beta chains, around 10 million of which were shared by at least two donors. Raw reads were error-corrected and collapsed into unique sequences by a nearest-neighbor algorithm in which closely related sequences were merged to remove PCR and sequencing errors. To assign V, D and J gene segments, CDR3 sequences were aligned to IMGT reference sequences. For a sequence to be retained, at least a six-nucleotide match to both a V gene segment and a J gene segment was required. Rearrangements were classified as productive when the CDR3 lacked stop codons and remained in frame with V and J, and all other rearrangements were classified as non-productive. CDR3 was defined by IMGT convention, running from the second conserved V-encoded cysteine to the conserved J-encoded phenylalanine. The earlier analysis of a few hundred of the donors excluded sequences that lacked an unambiguous match to a single V gene segment. In an earlier analysis of a few hundred of the donors, V segments were called functional above 56.7% productive rearrangements and were called segregating when the between-donor standard deviation exceeded 5%. A statistical classification framework was developed to diagnose cytomegalovirus status using the catalog of TCR beta chain sequences. In a later analysis, V and J genes were assigned by comparing TCR nucleotide sequences against IMGT/GENE-DB human TR gene sequences. A later analysis assigned CDR3 sequences and most-parsimonious VDJ recombination scenarios with the TCRdist pipeline. In a later analysis, each TCR beta chain was defined by its CDR3 amino acid sequence together with its V-gene family, and reads without a unique V-gene family were excluded. As a way to deal with suspected cross-contamination and a sequencing artifact, a later analysis dropped 450 to 600 nucleotide sequences that were highly shared and had low generation probability. A later analysis calculated a clonal expansion index for each public chain from normalized within-repertoire ranks of inferred template counts. In a later analysis, generation probabilities were computed with a VDJ recombination model fitted to out-of-frame rearrangements, and the resulting probabilities were checked against IGoR. Hypergeometric tests were used in a later analysis to score TCR-TCR, TCR-HLA and TCR-CMV co-occurrence, with a repertoire-size bias correction applied to the TCR pairs. A later analysis estimated false discovery rates by permuting HLA or CMV assignments 20 times. In a later analysis, co-occurring TCRs were grouped using DBSCAN, with TCRdist sequence similarity added in when clustering inside HLA-allele-positive subsets. Repertoires with fewer than 30,000 or more than 120,000 public chains were left out of co-occurrence clustering, as were four to six repertoires with anomalous nucleotide sharing. TCRdb limited this immuneACCESS table to in-frame rearrangements with V and J called. A share of clones is missing; checked studies link under half to unresolved V genes, and the rest is unexplained. The V and J calls and the clone size are those of that table, but D and trimming were determined from the DNA. A total of over 150,000 clones appear in this sample, over 65% of them only once. The ten most abundant clones make up about 1.5% of the sample.

From cysteine to phenylalanine, the CDR3 is 17 amino acids long. The only DNA kept is the CDR3, 51 bases in frame from the first base. Sequences MDHEN (CDR1) and SYDVKM (CDR2) are obtained from the germline V gene. The germline V end is reduced by 2 bases and the J end by 2 bases; junction bases left unmatched: 8. General findings and caveats noted by the study authors: In both the original and validation cohorts, the classifier was reported to diagnose cytomegalovirus status with high specificity and sensitivity. Correlated functional status among segregating V segments might reflect linkage disequilibrium, but an unknown experimental factor could not be ruled out. The earlier analysis of approximately 560 of the donors excluded some 16 rarely observed V segments, including chromosome 9 orphons, because counts were too low. The presence/absence analyses assumed that sequencing depth was roughly uniform across donors, and that assumption may not be true. In vitro tests confirmed that a few of the cytomegalovirus-associated TCR beta chains recognize cytomegalovirus antigens. The cohort was sequenced for TCR beta chains only, and without alpha or paired-chain data the features that could be detected were limited. A further reported finding was that TCR beta sequences accurately predicted the HLA-A and HLA-B alleles for most subjects in the first cohort. A later genetic analysis reported fewer N-insertions in productive TCRs among donors in an Asian-associated ancestry cluster than the approximately 670-donor mean. According to a later analysis, TCR association rates differed among HLA loci, with DRB1 alleles showing the most associated TCRs and HLA-C alleles showing the fewest. Because HLA typing was missing for some donors at each locus, association tests included only the typed subset. The only immune exposure information available for the cohort was CMV serostatus. A cluster of highly shared sequence variants was judged likely to be a technical artifact of the sequencing pipeline. A later analysis found that HLA-associated TCR beta chains were more clonally expanded and had lower generation probabilities than equally common non-associated chains. It was suggested by the authors that the approach could potentially be generalized to other disease states and immunological phenotypes. In a later analysis, most CMV-associated TCR beta chains were found to appear HLA-restricted, with HLA associations seemingly driven largely by CMV exposure. According to a later analysis, parvovirus B19, influenza, CMV and Epstein-Barr virus appeared linked to several top co-occurrence clusters. When HLA alleles, especially DR and DQ, strongly co-occurred, attributing TCR associations to individual alleles was difficult. Some IMGT-functional V segments, including TRBV6-2 and TRBV6-3, could not be told apart with the 87-base-pair reads, so those segments were excluded. Most TCR sequences were seen in very few donors, while some public TCRs were found in many individuals. A later analysis associated about 17,000 TCR beta sequences with specific HLA alleles at a false discovery rate of 0.05. In the study, 150 to 200 TCR beta chains were listed as associated with cytomegalovirus. Broadly in line with IMGT annotations, most TCR beta V segments showed up in productive rearrangements about 87% or about 30% of the time in an earlier analysis of about 500 of the donors. V-gene and J-gene trimming of TCR beta chains was associated with a missense DCLRE1C variant in a later genetic analysis, and the association was replicated in an independent cohort.

In total, 666 healthy bone marrow donors made up the cohort. All cohort members were sampled while nominally healthy, although unrecorded immune exposures were likely present. The donor tested CMV seropositive and was one of the 289 seropositive cohort members. A peripheral blood sample was provided by each donor, and peripheral blood mononuclear cells were used for TCR beta sequencing. The Qiagen DNeasy Blood Extraction Kit was used to extract genomic DNA from the blood cell samples. This receptor was taken from a woman aged 25 to 39 in good health and CMV-seropositive. The sample was PBMCs. The rearranged segments are TRBV28 and TRBJ2-7; 11 bases in the middle match TRBD1. CDR3 sequence: CASSLVGQGAKAYEQYF. The sequenced DNA is TGTGCCAGCAGTTTAGTAGGACAGGGGGCTAAAGCCTACGAGCAGTACTTC.